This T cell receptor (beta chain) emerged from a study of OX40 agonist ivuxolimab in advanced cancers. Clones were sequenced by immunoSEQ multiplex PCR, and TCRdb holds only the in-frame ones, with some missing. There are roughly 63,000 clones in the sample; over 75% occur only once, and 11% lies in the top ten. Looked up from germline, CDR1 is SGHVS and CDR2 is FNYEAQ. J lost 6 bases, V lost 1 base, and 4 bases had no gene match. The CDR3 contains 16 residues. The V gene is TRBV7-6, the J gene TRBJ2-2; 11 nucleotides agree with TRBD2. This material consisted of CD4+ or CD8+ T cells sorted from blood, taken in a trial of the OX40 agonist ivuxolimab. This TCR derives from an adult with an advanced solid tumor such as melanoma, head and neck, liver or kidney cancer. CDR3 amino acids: CASSLDIAGGPGELFF. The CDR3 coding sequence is TGTGCCAGCAGCTTAGATATAGCGGGGGGGCCCGGGGAGCTGTTTTTT.